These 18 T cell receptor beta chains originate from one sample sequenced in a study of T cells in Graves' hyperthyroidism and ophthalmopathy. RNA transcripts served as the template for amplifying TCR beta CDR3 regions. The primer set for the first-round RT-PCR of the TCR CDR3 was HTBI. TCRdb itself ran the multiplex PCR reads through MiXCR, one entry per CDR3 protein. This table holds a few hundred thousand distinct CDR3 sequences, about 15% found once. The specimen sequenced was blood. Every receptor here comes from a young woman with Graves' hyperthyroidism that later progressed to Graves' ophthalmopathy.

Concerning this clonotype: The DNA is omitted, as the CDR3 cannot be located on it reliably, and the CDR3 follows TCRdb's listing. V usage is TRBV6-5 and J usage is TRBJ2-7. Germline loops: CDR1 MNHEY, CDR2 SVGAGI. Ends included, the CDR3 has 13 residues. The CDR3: CASSSSGTHEQYF.

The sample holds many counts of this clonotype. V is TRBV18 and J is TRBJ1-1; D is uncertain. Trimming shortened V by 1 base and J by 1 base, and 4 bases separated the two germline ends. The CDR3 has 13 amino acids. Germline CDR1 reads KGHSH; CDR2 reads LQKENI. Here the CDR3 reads CASSPQGNTEAFF. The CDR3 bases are TGTGCCAGCTCACCACAGGGGAACACTGAAGCTTTCTTT. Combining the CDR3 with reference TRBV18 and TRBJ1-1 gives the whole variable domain NAGVMQNPRHLVRRRGQEARLRCSPMKGHSHVYWYRQLPEEGLKFMVYLQKENIIDESGMPKERFSAEFPKEGPSILRIQQVVRGDSAAYFCASSPQGNTEAFFGQGTRLTVV.

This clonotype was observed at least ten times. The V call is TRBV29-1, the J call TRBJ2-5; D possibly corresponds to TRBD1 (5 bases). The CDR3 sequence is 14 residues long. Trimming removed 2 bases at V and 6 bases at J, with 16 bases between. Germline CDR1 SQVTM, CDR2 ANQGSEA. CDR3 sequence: CSVENPRDWKTQYF. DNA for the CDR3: TGCAGCGTTGAAAACCCCAGGGATTGGAAGACCCAGTACTTC.

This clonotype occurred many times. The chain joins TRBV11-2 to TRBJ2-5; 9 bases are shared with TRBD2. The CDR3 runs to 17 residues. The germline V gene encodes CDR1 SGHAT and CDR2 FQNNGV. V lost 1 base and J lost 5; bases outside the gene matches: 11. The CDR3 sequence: CASSLGASSGNWETQYF. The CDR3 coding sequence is TGTGCCAGCAGCTTAGGAGCTTCTAGCGGGAATTGGGAGACCCAGTACTTC.

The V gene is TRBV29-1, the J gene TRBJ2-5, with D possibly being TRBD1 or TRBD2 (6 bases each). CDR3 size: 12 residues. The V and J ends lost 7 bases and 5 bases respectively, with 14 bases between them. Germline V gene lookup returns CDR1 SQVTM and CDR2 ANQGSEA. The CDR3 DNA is TGCAGCGGGTCCCGGGGGCAGGAGACCCAGTACTTC. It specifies CSGSRGQETQYF. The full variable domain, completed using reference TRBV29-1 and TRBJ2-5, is SAVISQKPSRDICQRGTSLTIQCQVDSQVTMMFWYRQQPGQSLTLIATANQGSEATYESGFVIDKFPISRPNLTFSTLTVSNMSPEDSSIYLCSGSRGQETQYFGPGTRLLVL.

Here the CDR3 reads CASSPVPSRGAFQETQYF. The CDR3 DNA follows: TGTGCCAGCTCACCAGTCCCTAGCAGGGGGGCGTTCCAAGAGACCCAGTACTTC. V and J are TRBV18 and TRBJ2-5; D possibly corresponds to TRBD1 (7 bases). From germline, CDR1 is KGHSH and CDR2 LQKENI. The CDR3 length is 18 residues. V lost 2 bases and J lost 1, with 20 bases in between.

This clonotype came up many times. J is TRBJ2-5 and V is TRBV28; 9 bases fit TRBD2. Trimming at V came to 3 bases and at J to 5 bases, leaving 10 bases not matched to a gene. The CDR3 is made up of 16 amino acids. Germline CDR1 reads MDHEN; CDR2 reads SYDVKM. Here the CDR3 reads CASSFSLAGVRETQYF. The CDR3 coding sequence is TGTGCCAGCAGTTTTTCGTTAGCGGGAGTTCGCGAGACCCAGTACTTC. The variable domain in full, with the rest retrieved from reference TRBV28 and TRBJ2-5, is DVKVTQSSRYLVKRTGEKVFLECVQDMDHENMFWYRQDPGLGLRLIYFSYDVKMKEKGDIPEGYSVSREKKERFSLILESASTNQTSMYLCASSFSLAGVRETQYFGPGTRLLVL.

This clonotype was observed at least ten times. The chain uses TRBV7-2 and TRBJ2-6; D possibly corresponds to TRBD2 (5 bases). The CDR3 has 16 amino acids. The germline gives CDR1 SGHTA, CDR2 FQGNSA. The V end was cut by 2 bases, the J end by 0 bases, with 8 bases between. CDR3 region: CASSLRGSSGANVLTF. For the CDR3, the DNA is TGTGCCAGCAGCTTACGGGGATCCTCTGGGGCCAACGTCCTGACTTTC.

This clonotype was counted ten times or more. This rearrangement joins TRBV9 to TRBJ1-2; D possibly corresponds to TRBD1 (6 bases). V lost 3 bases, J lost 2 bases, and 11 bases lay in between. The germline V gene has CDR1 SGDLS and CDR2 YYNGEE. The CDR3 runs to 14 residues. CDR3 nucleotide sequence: TGTGCCAGCAGCGGACGGACAGAAAACTATGGCTACACCTTC. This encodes CASSGRTENYGYTF. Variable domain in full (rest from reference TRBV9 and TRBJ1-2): DSGVTQTPKHLITATGQRVTLRCSPRSGDLSVYWYQQSLDQGLQFLIQYYNGEERAKGNILERFSAQQFPDLHSELNLSSLELGDSALYFCASSGRTENYGYTFGSGTRLTVV.

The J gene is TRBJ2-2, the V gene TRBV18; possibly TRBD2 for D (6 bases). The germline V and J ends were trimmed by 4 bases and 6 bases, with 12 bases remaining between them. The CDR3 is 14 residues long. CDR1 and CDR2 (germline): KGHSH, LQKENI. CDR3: CASSQGLYAGELFF. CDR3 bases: TGTGCCAGCTCACAGGGACTTTACGCCGGGGAGCTGTTTTTT. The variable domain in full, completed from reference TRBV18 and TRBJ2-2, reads NAGVMQNPRHLVRRRGQEARLRCSPMKGHSHVYWYRQLPEEGLKFMVYLQKENIIDESGMPKERFSAEFPKEGPSILRIQQVVRGDSAAYFCASSQGLYAGELFFGEGSRLTVL.

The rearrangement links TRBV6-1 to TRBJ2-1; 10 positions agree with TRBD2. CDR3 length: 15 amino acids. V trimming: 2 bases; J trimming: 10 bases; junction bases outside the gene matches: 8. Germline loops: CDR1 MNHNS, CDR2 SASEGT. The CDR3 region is CASSERAGGRWEQFF. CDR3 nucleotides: TGTGCCAGCAGTGAAAGAGCGGGAGGGCGCTGGGAGCAGTTCTTC.

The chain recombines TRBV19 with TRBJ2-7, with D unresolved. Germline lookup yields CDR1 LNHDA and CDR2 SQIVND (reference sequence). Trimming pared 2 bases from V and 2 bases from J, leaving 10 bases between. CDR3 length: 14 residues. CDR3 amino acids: CASSISGRTYEQYF. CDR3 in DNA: TGTGCCAGTAGTATATCCGGACGGACCTACGAGCAGTACTTC.

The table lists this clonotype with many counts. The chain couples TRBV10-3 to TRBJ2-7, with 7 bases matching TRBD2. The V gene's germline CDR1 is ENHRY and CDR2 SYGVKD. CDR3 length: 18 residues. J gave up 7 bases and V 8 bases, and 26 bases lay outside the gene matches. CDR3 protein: CAISGRRTSSPGRREQYF. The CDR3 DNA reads TGTGCCATCTCGGGTCGCCGGACTAGTTCCCCAGGACGTCGGGAGCAGTACTTC.

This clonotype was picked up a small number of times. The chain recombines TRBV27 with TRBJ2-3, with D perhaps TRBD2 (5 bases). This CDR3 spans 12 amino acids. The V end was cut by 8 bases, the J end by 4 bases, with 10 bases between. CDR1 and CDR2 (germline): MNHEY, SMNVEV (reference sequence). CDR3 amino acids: CASGELADTQYF. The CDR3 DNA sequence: TGTGCCAGCGGGGAGTTAGCAGATACGCAGTATTTT.

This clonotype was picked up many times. The CDR3 DNA reads as TGCAGTGCTAGGGTCCTGGGACTAGCGGCCCTCACAGATACGCAGTATTTT. It translates to CSARVLGLAALTDTQYF. This chain links TRBV20-1 with TRBJ2-3; 11 positions agree with TRBD2. CDR1 and CDR2 from the germline V gene are DFQATT and SNEGSKA (reference sequence). V dropped 3 bases and J dropped 2; count of bases not matched to a gene: 10. The length of the CDR3 is 17 residues.

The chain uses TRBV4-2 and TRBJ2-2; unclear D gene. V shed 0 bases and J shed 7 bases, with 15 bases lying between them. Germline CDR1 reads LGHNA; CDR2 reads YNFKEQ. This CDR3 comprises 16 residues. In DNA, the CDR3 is TGTGCCAGCAGCCAAGATCGTCGGTCCACCGGCGGGGAGCTGTTTTTT. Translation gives CASSQDRRSTGGELFF.

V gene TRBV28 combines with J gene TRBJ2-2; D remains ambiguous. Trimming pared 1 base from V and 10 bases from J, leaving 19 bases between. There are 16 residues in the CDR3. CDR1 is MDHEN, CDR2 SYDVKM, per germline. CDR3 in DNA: TGTGCCAGCAGTTTATTCGCCTTACACCCTGCTGAGGAGCTGTTTTTT. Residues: CASSLFALHPAEELFF.

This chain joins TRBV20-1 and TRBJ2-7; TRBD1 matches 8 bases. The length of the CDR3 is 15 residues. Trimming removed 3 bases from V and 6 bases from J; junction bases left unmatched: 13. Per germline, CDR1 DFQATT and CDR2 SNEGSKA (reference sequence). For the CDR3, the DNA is TGCAGTGCTAGGAGGATAGGGCAGGGGGCGGGCGAGCAGTACTTC. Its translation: CSARRIGQGAGEQYF.